A single sample is the source of the 17 T cell receptor beta chains below, sequenced in a study of T cell responses to AZD1222 COVID-19 vaccine. Assay used: immunoSEQ multiplex PCR; TCRdb lists only in-frame clones, some missing. This sample yields 150,000 to 200,000 clones, of which approximately 90% are seen a single time; 1.3% belongs to the top ten. This specimen was peripheral blood, taken on day 0 of AZD1222 vaccination. These receptors came from an adult in good health.

This clone was found once. The chain carries TRBV27 and TRBJ2-7; TRBD1 agrees at 9 bases. After removal of 3 bases from V and 7 bases from J, the junction contained 13 bases not matched to a gene. The CDR3 length is 16 residues. CDR1 MNHEY and CDR2 SMNVEV come from the germline V gene (reference sequence). For the CDR3, the DNA is TGTGCCAGCAGTTTTAGACTAACAGGGGGCTTGAATGAGCAGTACTTC. This translates into CASSFRLTGGLNEQYF.

The V call is TRBV9, the J call TRBJ1-6, with 8 nucleotides matching TRBD1. Germline values: CDR1 SGDLS, CDR2 YYNGEE. This CDR3 has 16 amino acids. The trim removed 3 bases at V and 3 bases at J, leaving 5 bases unmatched. This CDR3 is CASSAGTGDYNSPLHF. The CDR3 region has the DNA TGTGCCAGCAGCGCCGGGACAGGAGACTATAATTCACCCCTCCACTTT.

The V call is TRBV30, the J call TRBJ1-2, with a weak D call TRBD1 (6 bases). This CDR3 comprises 15 residues. Trimming removed 1 base from V and 6 bases from J, with 18 bases in between. From germline, CDR1 is GTSNPN and CDR2 SVGIG (reference sequence). The CDR3 spells CAWSDTGLLANGYTF. In nucleotides, the CDR3 is TGTGCCTGGAGTGATACAGGGCTACTCGCGAATGGCTACACCTTC.

The chain links TRBV12-3 or TRBV12-4 to TRBJ1-1; D is perhaps TRBD1 (5 bases). V lost 2 bases, J lost 3 bases, and 7 bases lay in between. The CDR3 loop spans 13 amino acids. CDR3 in DNA: TGTGCCAGCAGTTTACAGGGCGACACTGAAGCTTTCTTT. Its protein is CASSLQGDTEAFF.

The chain uses TRBV18 and TRBJ1-5; a possible D gene is TRBD1 (5 bases). The ends were cut back, 0 bases at V and 2 bases at J, with 11 bases in the middle. This CDR3 is 16 amino acids long. Germline CDR1 KGHSH, CDR2 LQKENI. CDR3 loop: CASSPPSRGGNQPQHF. CDR3 in DNA: TGTGCCAGCTCACCACCGTCGCGAGGGGGCAATCAGCCCCAGCATTTT.

This clone showed up just once. V is TRBV10-3 and J is TRBJ1-1, with D possibly being TRBD1 (6 bases). CDR3 length: 14 residues. V lost 4 bases, J lost 0 bases, and 9 bases lay in between. CDR1 ENHRY and CDR2 SYGVKD come from the germline V gene. The CDR3 sequence is CAISGDKLNTEAFF. The CDR3 nucleotides are TGTGCCATCAGTGGGGACAAATTGAACACTGAAGCTTTCTTT.

This clone is a singleton in its sample. The rearrangement joins TRBV7-2 to TRBJ2-7, with 7 bases identical to TRBD2. Germline V gene data show CDR1 as SGHTA and CDR2 as FQGNSA. The trim removed 0 bases at V and 7 bases at J, leaving 3 bases unmatched. There are 13 residues in the CDR3. CDR3 protein: CASSLAFGGEQYF. The CDR3, as DNA: TGTGCCAGCAGCTTAGCGTTCGGGGGGGAGCAGTACTTC.

The chain carries TRBV7-2 and TRBJ2-2; D uncertain. The CDR3 covers 15 residues. Germline V gives CDR1 SGHTA, CDR2 FQGNSA. Between the trimmed V and J ends, which lost 0 bases and 6 bases, there was a span of 11 bases. In DNA form, the CDR3 reads TGTGCCAGCAGCTTAGCGCTGGGCTCGTCCGGGGAGCTGTTTTTT. It is translated as CASSLALGSSGELFF.

A remark on this clone: An end of the junction differs from the germline gene, which may be a read error. This sample includes further DNA sequences coding for the same CDR3. V is TRBV11-2 and J is TRBJ2-7; D gene unclear. The germline V gene encodes CDR1 SGHAT and CDR2 FQNNGV. This CDR3 spans 15 amino acids. In nucleotides, the CDR3 is TGTGCCAGTAGCTTAGATACGGGCTTCACCTACGAGCAGTACTTC. Amino acids: CASSLDTGFTYEQYF.

In this sample, this clone turned up a few times. The chain recombines TRBV2 with TRBJ2-7, with TRBD1 matching over 10 bases. The CDR3 consists of 14 residues. Unmatched junction bases numbered 9, after V lost 6 bases and J lost 7 bases. The V gene's germline CDR1 is SNHLY and CDR2 FYNNEI. In DNA, the CDR3 is TGTGCCAGCAGGTGGACAGGGGGGTTGGGGGAGCAGTACTTC. Amino acids: CASRWTGGLGEQYF.

This chain connects TRBV27 to TRBJ2-7; perhaps D is TRBD1 or TRBD2 (6 bases each). The CDR3 consists of 15 residues. Germline V gives CDR1 MNHEY, CDR2 SMNVEV (reference sequence). Trimming took off 5 bases at V and 5 bases at J, with 19 bases between the two ends. For the CDR3, the DNA is TGTGCCAGCAGTCCCCAACAGGGACTGCCTCACGAGCAGTACTTC. It specifies CASSPQQGLPHEQYF.

This sequence joins TRBV7-3 and TRBJ2-1, with D perhaps being TRBD1 or TRBD2 (5 bases each). This CDR3 contains 15 residues. Trimming pared 4 bases from V and 7 bases from J, leaving 17 bases between. Germline lookup yields CDR1 SGHTA and CDR2 FQGTGA. CDR3 nucleotide sequence: TGTGCCAGCAGCTCAAGCGGAGCTGGGGGTAATGAGCAGTTCTTC. Protein product: CASSSSGAGGNEQFF.

V and J are TRBV6-5 and TRBJ1-1; D is ambiguous. This CDR3 is 11 amino acids long. Germline V gene sequence: CDR1 MNHEY, CDR2 SVGAGI. The V and J ends lost 6 bases and 2 bases respectively, with 4 bases between them. As DNA, the CDR3 is TGTGCCAGCAGACACAACACTGAAGCTTTCTTT. Translating it yields CASRHNTEAFF.

This clone showed up just a few times. The J gene is TRBJ2-5, the V gene TRBV27, with 10 bases aligning to TRBD1. The CDR3 is made up of 14 amino acids. CDR1 is MNHEY and CDR2 is SMNVEV in the germline V gene (reference sequence). J was trimmed by 4 bases and V by 5 bases; bases with no gene match: 4. The CDR3 reads CASSPRTGGETQYF. CDR3 nucleotide sequence: TGTGCCAGCAGTCCCCGGACAGGGGGAGAGACCCAGTACTTC.

This chain links TRBV28 with TRBJ1-2; D call uncertain. Germline CDR1 MDHEN, CDR2 SYDVKM. Trimming shortened V by 3 bases and J by 4 bases, and 12 bases separated the two germline ends. The CDR3 loop spans 14 amino acids. The CDR3 region has the DNA TGTGCCAGCAGTTTTTACGATTTGGCCTATGGCTACACCTTC. This gives the protein CASSFYDLAYGYTF.

The rearrangement joins TRBV6-4 to TRBJ1-2, with 7 bases that match TRBD1. Germline loops: CDR1 MRHNA, CDR2 SNTAGT. The J segment lost 4 bases and the V segment lost 3 bases, leaving 8 bases of the junction unmatched. This CDR3 has 15 residues. The CDR3 is CASSESWTGTYGYTF. The DNA for the CDR3 is TGTGCCAGCAGTGAAAGCTGGACAGGAACCTATGGCTACACCTTC.

The rearrangement uses TRBV19 and TRBJ2-1; D could derive from TRBD1 or TRBD2 (6 bases each). The length of the CDR3 is 13 residues. V lost 10 bases and J lost 3, with 13 bases in between. CDR1 is LNHDA, CDR2 SQIVND, per germline (reference sequence). The CDR3 spells CATRRDNYNEQFF. The CDR3 region has the DNA TGTGCCACCCGGCGGGACAACTACAATGAGCAGTTCTTC.